This T cell receptor (beta chain) was retrieved from a study of technical replicates of blood from several donors. This CDR3 is built from 15 residues. The germline gives CDR1 SGHTA, CDR2 FQGNSA. Trimming cost V 2 bases and J 5 bases, with 15 bases left between them. Profiling relied on immunoSEQ multiplex PCR, and the TCRdb table lists in-frame clones only, not all of them. The sample yields tens of thousands of clones, 70% to 90% seen once. What was sequenced was T cells isolated from PBMCs. The receptor was derived from a human donor in good health. The V gene is TRBV7-2, the J gene TRBJ1-2; D is unresolved. CDR3 protein: CASSLTVGREYGYTF. The CDR3 DNA sequence: TGTGCCAGCAGCTTAACGGTTGGGAGGGAATATGGCTACACCTTC.